Below are 29 T cell receptor beta chains sequenced from a single sample in a study of human T cells and chemical hapten exposure (dated by TCRdb to the early 2020s). Receptor libraries were prepared by RACE. The run used a NextSeq 500. TCRdb took the public reads, trimmed them with fastp at Q25, ran MiXCR for clone calling and kept in-frame beta chains. Each record represents a unique CDR3 protein, reported with the most common genes and DNA among its rows. Recorded for this sample are 380,000 or so distinct CDR3 sequences; approximately 5.1% of them occurred a single time. The ten largest clones represent approximately 2.3% of the sample. Taken with the paper, the label for time point translates to: patch test 1, 2 weeks after DPC sensitization. The treatment or condition tag for this specimen amounts to: therapeutic diphenylcyclopropenone sensitization with weekly scalp DPC. The sample was whole blood, taken in connection with sensitization to the hapten diphenylcyclopropenone (DPC). These receptors were collected from a woman between 45 and 65 years old with alopecia areata. Some clones in this sample may be carry-over from other donors' samples.

The table lists this clonotype with many counts. The V and J genes are TRBV2 and TRBJ2-7; tentatively, D is TRBD2 (6 bases). Germline loops: CDR1 SNHLY, CDR2 FYNNEI. V dropped 8 bases and J dropped 3 bases, with 11 bases sitting between them. CDR3 length: 12 residues. The CDR3: CASAGRIYEQYF. The CDR3 region has the DNA TGTGCCAGCGCTGGGAGGATCTACGAGCAGTACTTC.

This clonotype was recorded many times. The chain is built from TRBV30 and TRBJ1-5; D is uncertain. CDR3 size: 15 residues. Per germline, CDR1 GTSNPN and CDR2 SVGIG (reference sequence). The germline V and J ends were trimmed by 0 bases and 1 base, with 10 bases remaining between them. CDR3 nucleotides: TGTGCCTGGAGTGTAGGAGGGCAGAGCAATCAGCCCCAGCATTTT. Amino acid sequence: CAWSVGGQSNQPQHF.

This clonotype has ten or more counts. The V gene is TRBV5-6, the J gene TRBJ2-2, with D maybe TRBD1 (5 bases). CDR3 length: 16 amino acids. Germline CDR1 reads SGHDT; CDR2 reads YYEEEE. The ends were cut back, 6 bases at V and 0 bases at J, with 15 bases in the middle. The chain's CDR3 is CASNPPGRANTGELFF. The DNA for the CDR3 is TGTGCCAGCAATCCACCAGGCAGGGCGAACACCGGGGAGCTGTTTTTT.

The V call is TRBV14, the J call TRBJ2-7; TRBD2 matches at 9 bases. This CDR3 contains 15 residues. Germline V lookup: CDR1 SGHDN, CDR2 FVKESK. Losses at the gene ends were 2 bases for V and 4 bases for J; bases not matched to a gene: 6. The CDR3 bases are TGTGCCAGCAGCCAATACGCGGGAGGGGGATACGAGCAGTACTTC. Amino acid sequence: CASSQYAGGGYEQYF.

This clonotype was found many times. This chain links TRBV5-4 with TRBJ1-1; 7 nucleotides match TRBD1. This CDR3 has 15 residues. Germline CDR1 and CDR2: SGHNT and YYREEE (reference sequence). The V and J ends lost 1 base and 4 bases, in that order; junction bases with no gene match: 7. CDR3 sequence: CASSLKGGFGTEAFF. The DNA of the CDR3 is TGTGCCAGCAGCTTGAAAGGGGGCTTCGGCACTGAAGCTTTCTTT.

This clonotype was observed many times. The rearrangement joins TRBV24-1 to TRBJ2-1; 8 bases match TRBD2. The CDR3 consists of 13 residues. From germline, CDR1 is KGHDR and CDR2 SFDVKD. The V segment lost 6 bases and the J segment 8 bases; nucleotides outside the gene matches: 5. In DNA form, the CDR3 reads TGTGCCACCAGTAAGAGCGGGAGTGATGAGCAGTTCTTC. Its protein is CATSKSGSDEQFF.

At least ten counts were recorded for this clonotype. J is TRBJ2-7 and V is TRBV27; D is unclear. CDR3 length: 9 amino acids. V lost 8 bases and J lost 3, with 2 bases in between. The germline V gene has CDR1 MNHEY and CDR2 SMNVEV (reference sequence). CDR3 sequence reads: CASGYEQYF. In DNA form, the CDR3 reads TGTGCCAGCGGCTACGAGCAGTACTTC.

This clonotype was detected ten times or more. The chain carries TRBV7-8 and TRBJ2-5; 13 bases are shared with TRBD2. CDR1 SGHVS and CDR2 FQNEAQ come from the germline V gene. The CDR3 sequence is 16 residues long. The V and J ends lost 1 base and 4 bases, in that order; junction bases with no gene match: 3. Here the CDR3 DNA reads TGTGCCAGCAGCTTAGGGGGACTAGCGGGAAGAGAGACCCAGTACTTC. Protein sequence: CASSLGGLAGRETQYF. Full variable domain (remainder filled in from reference TRBV7-8 and TRBJ2-5): GAGVSQSPRYKVAKRGQDVALRCDPISGHVSLFWYQQALGQGPEFLTYFQNEAQLDKSGLPSDRFFAERPEGSVSTLKIQRTQQEDSAVYLCASSLGGLAGRETQYFGPGTRLLVL.

The table lists this clonotype with many counts. This chain joins TRBV6-5 and TRBJ1-6; D unresolved. CDR1 is MNHEY and CDR2 is SVGAGI in the germline V gene. Trimming cost V 7 bases and J 0 bases, with 13 bases left between them. This CDR3 has 16 amino acids. Here the CDR3 reads CASTRVGSSYNSPLHF. For the CDR3, the DNA is TGTGCCAGCACTAGAGTCGGTAGCTCCTATAATTCACCCCTCCACTTT.

At least ten counts were recorded for this clonotype. The chain uses TRBV4-3 and TRBJ2-3; TRBD1 matches at 7 bases. Per germline, CDR1 LGHNA and CDR2 YSLEER. This CDR3 region has 12 residues. The V segment lost 0 bases and the J segment 10 bases; nucleotides outside the gene matches: 1. The CDR3 region has the DNA TGCGCCAGCAGCCAAGAGAGGGGGCCGCAGTATTTT. It translates to CASSQERGPQYF.

This clonotype was seen at least ten times. The chain is built from TRBV27 and TRBJ2-3; 14 bases map to TRBD2. This CDR3 is built from 17 residues. The V gene's germline CDR1 is MNHEY and CDR2 SMNVEV (reference sequence). V lost 8 bases, J lost 2 bases, and 9 bases stayed unmatched. The CDR3 sequence: CASRTSGGLLLTDTQYF. In DNA form, the CDR3 reads TGTGCCAGCCGGACTAGCGGGGGGCTACTACTCACAGATACGCAGTATTTT.

The gene calls are TRBV6-5 and TRBJ1-1; 9 bases match TRBD1. J lost 11 bases, V lost 6 bases, and 4 bases had no gene match. This CDR3 is built from 11 residues. Per germline, CDR1 MNHEY and CDR2 SVGAGI. The CDR3 region has the DNA TGTGCCAGCAGGACAGGGGGTCGTGCTTTCTTT. Encoded protein: CASRTGGRAFF.

In this sample, this clonotype turned up many times. For the CDR3, the DNA is TGTGCCAGCAGTTACCTGGGTCCTCGGGGGACTGAAGCTTTCTTT. Protein: CASSYLGPRGTEAFF. The chain combines TRBV6-5 with TRBJ1-1, with a weak D call TRBD1 (5 bases). Germline V CDR1 and CDR2: MNHEY, SVGAGI. This CDR3 comprises 15 residues. The V end was cut by 2 bases, the J end by 5 bases, with 15 bases between.

The rearrangement uses TRBV19 and TRBJ2-7, with TRBD1 matching over 7 bases. Losses at the gene ends were 9 bases for V and 5 bases for J; bases not matched to a gene: 13. The CDR3 has 14 residues. Germline CDR1 LNHDA, CDR2 SQIVND (reference sequence). The CDR3 region has the DNA TGTGCCAGCCAGCGACAGGGTAACGCAGACGAGCAGTACTTC. Translation: CASQRQGNADEQYF.

This clonotype was found many times. J is TRBJ2-7 and V is TRBV4-2; D is undetermined. CDR1 LGHNA and CDR2 YNFKEQ come from the germline V gene. V was clipped by 0 bases and J by 2 bases, with 8 bases between them. The CDR3 covers 14 residues. The CDR3 reads CASSQDQDAYEQYF. CDR3 sequence (DNA): TGTGCCAGCAGCCAAGACCAGGACGCCTACGAGCAGTACTTC.

This clonotype has at least ten counts. DNA of the CDR3: TGCAGTGCTAGGCCCCATAAGGGTTGGGGTAGCACTGAAGCTTTCTTT. It codes for CSARPHKGWGSTEAFF. The gene calls are TRBV20-1 and TRBJ1-1; D unresolved. This CDR3 comprises 16 residues. The ends were cut back, 3 bases at V and 4 bases at J, with 21 bases in the middle. The germline V gene has CDR1 DFQATT and CDR2 SNEGSKA (reference sequence).

In its sample, this clonotype was seen many times. This rearrangement joins TRBV29-1 to TRBJ1-2; D unresolved. V gave up 1 base and J gave up 8 bases, with 8 bases separating them. This CDR3 is built from 11 residues. Germline V lookup: CDR1 SQVTM, CDR2 ANQGSEA. The CDR3 loop is CSVEARSGYTF. CDR3 DNA sequence: TGCAGCGTTGAAGCCCGATCCGGCTACACCTTC.

The gene calls are TRBV20-1 and TRBJ2-7; D is perhaps TRBD1 or TRBD2 (5 bases each). There are 12 residues in the CDR3. Trimming removed 0 bases at V and 3 bases at J, with 6 bases between. Germline V lookup: CDR1 DFQATT, CDR2 SNEGSKA (reference sequence). As DNA, the CDR3 is TGCAGTGCTAGAGATGGGGGCTACGAGCAGTACTTC. This sequence encodes CSARDGGYEQYF.

The V call is TRBV6-1, the J call TRBJ1-5, with D possibly being TRBD1 (5 bases). CDR3 length: 15 amino acids. CDR1 and CDR2 (germline): MNHNS, SASEGT. V shed 7 bases and J shed 1 base, with 14 bases lying between them. The CDR3 DNA is TGTGCCAGCACCCCTGGGGGGATAAGCAATCAGCCCCAGCATTTT. It encodes CASTPGGISNQPQHF.

The genes are TRBV29-1 and TRBJ2-7, with 7 bases that match TRBD2. V dropped 1 base and J dropped 3; count of bases not matched to a gene: 0. CDR3 length: 12 amino acids. CDR1 is SQVTM and CDR2 is ANQGSEA in the germline V gene. For the CDR3, the DNA is TGCAGCGTTGAAGGGGAGGGCTACGAGCAGTACTTC. Translated, it gives CSVEGEGYEQYF.

There are many counts of this clonotype. The chain combines TRBV7-9 with TRBJ2-5; 11 bases match TRBD1. This CDR3 contains 18 residues. After removal of 5 bases from V and 3 bases from J, the junction contained 14 bases not matched to a gene. The V gene's germline CDR1 is SEHNR and CDR2 FQNEAQ (reference sequence). This chain's CDR3 is CASSQPGLGTGGKETQYF. The CDR3 DNA sequence: TGTGCCAGCAGCCAGCCGGGCCTTGGGACAGGGGGAAAAGAGACCCAGTACTTC.

This clonotype was observed a handful of times. The CDR3: CASSSVSLTYNEQFF. CDR3 nucleotides: TGTGCCAGCAGTTCGGTATCCCTAACCTACAATGAGCAGTTCTTC. V and J are TRBV6-2 or TRBV6-3 and TRBJ2-1; D uncertain. V was clipped by 4 bases and J by 2 bases, with 12 bases between them. The length of the CDR3 is 15 residues. Germline-derived CDR1 and CDR2 are MNHEY and SVGEGT.

This clonotype was counted many times. The V gene is TRBV20-1, the J gene TRBJ2-7; D unresolved. Germline V gene lookup returns CDR1 DFQATT and CDR2 SNEGSKA (reference sequence). CDR3 length: 14 residues. The V end lost 0 bases, the J end lost 3 bases, and 12 bases lay between the germline ends. The CDR3 protein is CSARDRGSLYEQYF. The CDR3 region has the DNA TGCAGTGCTAGAGATCGCGGTTCCCTCTACGAGCAGTACTTC.

This clonotype was observed a few times. The CDR3 coding sequence is TGTGCCAGCTTAACAGCAGAGACCCAGTACTTC. Its protein product is CASLTAETQYF. This chain joins TRBV2 and TRBJ2-5, with D hard to call. This CDR3 is built from 11 residues. V was cut by 8 bases and J by 4 bases, with 8 bases left in between. CDR1 SNHLY and CDR2 FYNNEI come from the germline V gene.

The chain employs TRBV12-3 or TRBV12-4 and TRBJ1-5; D is unclear. CDR3 length: 15 residues. With 0 bases removed from V and 5 bases from J, the gap between germline ends came to 11 bases. The CDR3 loop reads CASSLASQRDQPQHF. Written as DNA, the CDR3 is TGTGCCAGCAGTTTAGCTTCCCAGAGGGATCAGCCCCAGCATTTT.

In its sample, this clonotype was seen many times. The V gene is TRBV4-2, the J gene TRBJ2-3; D remains unclear. CDR1 LGHNA and CDR2 YNFKEQ come from the germline V gene. This CDR3 comprises 16 residues. Trimming stripped 1 base from V and 0 bases from J, with 11 bases between. The CDR3 is CASSQVPPQSTDTQYF. CDR3 nucleotide sequence: TGTGCCAGCAGCCAAGTTCCCCCACAGAGCACAGATACGCAGTATTTT.

This clonotype was seen repeatedly, ten times or more. This sequence joins TRBV9 and TRBJ2-2, with 7 bases identical to TRBD1. V lost 0 bases, J lost 1 base, and 6 bases stayed unmatched. This CDR3 has 17 amino acids. In germline, CDR1 is SGDLS, CDR2 YYNGEE. CDR3 DNA: TGTGCCAGCAGCGTAGTCACAGGGGCCATGAACACCGGGGAGCTGTTTTTT. Protein: CASSVVTGAMNTGELFF.

The gene calls are TRBV7-2 and TRBJ2-4; tentatively, D is TRBD2 (6 bases). The V gene lost 3 bases and the J gene lost 1 base, with 19 bases spanning the gap. The CDR3 contains 18 residues. Germline V gene data show CDR1 as SGHTA and CDR2 as FQGNSA. The CDR3 sequence: CASSLRGGGIEAKNIQYF. DNA for the CDR3: TGTGCCAGCAGCTTGCGGGGAGGAGGTATTGAGGCCAAAAACATTCAGTACTTC.

This clonotype was counted between two and nine times. The chain joins TRBV3-1 to TRBJ2-3; no reliable D call. The CDR3 runs to 13 residues. Germline CDR1 and CDR2: LGHDT and YNNKEL (reference sequence). The ends were cut back, 8 bases at V and 3 bases at J, with 12 bases in the middle. The CDR3 here is CASGRARTDTQYF. The CDR3 coding sequence is TGTGCCAGCGGACGGGCAAGGACAGATACGCAGTATTTT.